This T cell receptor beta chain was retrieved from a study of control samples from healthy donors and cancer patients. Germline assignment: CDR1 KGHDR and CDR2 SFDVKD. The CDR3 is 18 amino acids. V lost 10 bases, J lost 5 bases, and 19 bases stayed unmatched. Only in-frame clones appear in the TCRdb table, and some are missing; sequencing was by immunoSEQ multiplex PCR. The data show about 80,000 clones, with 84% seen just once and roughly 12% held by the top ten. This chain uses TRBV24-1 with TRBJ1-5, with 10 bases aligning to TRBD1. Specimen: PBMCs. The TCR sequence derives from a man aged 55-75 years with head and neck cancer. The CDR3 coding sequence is TGTGCCACAGTGACCTTCCCTGGGACAGGGGTTCTGGATCAGCCCCAGCATTTT. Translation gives CATVTFPGTGVLDQPQHF.